These 8 T cell receptor beta chains share one sample of origin, sequenced in a study of blood T cell repertoires in COVID-19. The method was immunoSEQ multiplex PCR; TCRdb's version includes in-frame clones alone and lacks a portion of them. The sample lists some 87,000 clones, roughly 90% occurring once. The sequencing sample was made of peripheral blood. These receptors were obtained from a woman aged 70 to 79 with acute or convalescent COVID-19.

The chain employs TRBV11-2 and TRBJ1-2; 7 bases match TRBD1. V shed 5 bases, J shed 7 bases, and the junction held 13 bases outside the gene matches. The CDR3 runs to 15 residues. CDR1 is SGHAT and CDR2 is FQNNGV in the germline V gene. This CDR3 reads CASSAATGVSSGYTF. CDR3 DNA sequence: TGTGCCAGCAGCGCCGCCACAGGGGTCTCCAGTGGCTACACCTTC.

The rearrangement joins TRBV5-1 to TRBJ2-3; D not certain. The CDR3 is made up of 14 amino acids. Trimming removed 0 bases from V and 2 bases from J, with 7 bases in between. Germline V gene data show CDR1 as SGHRS and CDR2 as YFSETQ. CDR3 nucleotide sequence: TGCGCCAGCAGCTTGGGTACAGCCACAGATACGCAGTATTTT. It translates to CASSLGTATDTQYF.

This chain joins TRBV5-6 and TRBJ1-2; no clear D gene. The V end was cut by 0 bases, the J end by 8 bases, with 23 bases between. The CDR3 has 17 residues. Germline V CDR1 and CDR2: SGHDT, YYEEEE. The CDR3 bases are TGTGCCAGCAGCTTGGGGACCGGCGGCGGAGGGCCCGGAGGCTACACCTTC. This translates into CASSLGTGGGGPGGYTF.

J is TRBJ2-5 and V is TRBV5-1; the match to TRBD1 covers 9 bases. Per germline, CDR1 SGHRS and CDR2 YFSETQ. The CDR3 contains 14 residues. Losses at the gene ends were 1 base for V and 4 bases for J; bases not matched to a gene: 2. CDR3 sequence reads: CASSLTGGLETQYF. CDR3 DNA: TGCGCCAGCAGCTTGACAGGGGGCTTAGAGACCCAGTACTTC.

Written as DNA, the CDR3 is TGTGCCAGCAGTTTATCGGGGGGGCCTTATGGCTACACCTTC. Encoded protein: CASSLSGGPYGYTF. The rearrangement joins TRBV28 to TRBJ1-2; D may be TRBD1 (6 bases). V was clipped by 1 base and J by 5 bases, with 11 bases between them. This CDR3 has 14 residues. The V gene's germline CDR1 is MDHEN and CDR2 SYDVKM.

The chain uses TRBV18 and TRBJ2-7; D might be TRBD1 (6 bases). Germline V gene lookup returns CDR1 KGHSH and CDR2 LQKENI. The CDR3 consists of 12 residues. Trimming shortened V by 4 bases and J by 6 bases, and 10 bases separated the two germline ends. CDR3 residues: CASSRTAREQYF. DNA for the CDR3: TGTGCCAGCTCACGGACAGCTCGCGAGCAGTACTTC.

This chain uses TRBV5-6 with TRBJ2-1; perhaps TRBD2 as D (5 bases). CDR1 is SGHDT and CDR2 is YYEEEE in the germline V gene. CDR3 length: 14 amino acids. V lost 0 bases and J lost 8, with 12 bases in between. DNA for the CDR3: TGTGCCAGCAGCTTGGCGGGGAGAGGCTATGAGCAGTTCTTC. Its protein product is CASSLAGRGYEQFF.

The V call is TRBV27, the J call TRBJ2-7, with 7 bases aligning to TRBD2. CDR3 length: 12 amino acids. Germline CDR1 reads MNHEY; CDR2 reads SMNVEV (reference sequence). J was trimmed by 2 bases and V by 6 bases; bases with no gene match: 1. CDR3 residues: CASRTSAYEQYF. In DNA form, the CDR3 reads TGTGCCAGCAGAACTAGCGCCTACGAGCAGTACTTC.